Listed here are 12 T cell receptor beta chains from one sample, sequenced in a study of shared clonotypes between healthy human individuals. Using immunoSEQ multiplex PCR, the repertoire was profiled, and TCRdb retains in-frame clones only, with some absent. The sample contains some 1,900,000 clones, over 85% of which appear only once. Naive CD8 populations comprised CD45RO-negative cells positively selected for CCR7, excluding terminally differentiated effector memory CD45RA+ cells. Specimen: naive CD8+ T cells sorted from blood. The receptors stem from a man younger than 35 in good health.

This clone came up once. This chain connects TRBV2 to TRBJ1-1, with D possibly being TRBD1 (5 bases). The CDR3 covers 15 residues. The germline gives CDR1 SNHLY, CDR2 FYNNEI. With 2 bases removed from V and 5 bases from J, the gap between germline ends came to 15 bases. The CDR3 sequence is CASSEYRDPGTEAFF. As DNA, the CDR3 is TGTGCCAGCAGTGAATATCGGGACCCCGGGACTGAAGCTTTCTTT.

J is TRBJ2-1 and V is TRBV9; 13 positions agree with TRBD2. The CDR3 consists of 16 residues. The germline V gene has CDR1 SGDLS and CDR2 YYNGEE. V shed 3 bases and J 4 bases; nucleotides not matched to a gene: 4. CDR3 residues: CASSAGLAGLYNEQFF. DNA for the CDR3: TGTGCCAGCAGCGCGGGACTAGCGGGACTATACAATGAGCAGTTCTTC.

V gene TRBV5-6 combines with J gene TRBJ1-6; D gene uncertain. With 0 bases removed from V and 10 bases from J, the gap between germline ends came to 8 bases. The CDR3 loop spans 13 amino acids. Germline assignment: CDR1 SGHDT and CDR2 YYEEEE. In DNA form, the CDR3 reads TGTGCCAGCAGCTTGGGCGATGTGTCACCCCTCCACTTT. Its translation is CASSLGDVSPLHF.

The chain links TRBV28 to TRBJ1-4; D is perhaps TRBD1 (6 bases). The V gene's germline CDR1 is MDHEN and CDR2 SYDVKM. The ends were cut back, 4 bases at V and 0 bases at J, with 18 bases in the middle. CDR3 length: 18 residues. Written as DNA, the CDR3 is TGTGCCAGCAGTTCCACCTTTGGGGGCTCCCCAACTAATGAAAAACTGTTTTTT. Amino acid sequence: CASSSTFGGSPTNEKLFF.

This chain links TRBV2 with TRBJ2-7; possible D gene TRBD1, 6 bases. There are 14 residues in the CDR3. Germline loops: CDR1 SNHLY, CDR2 FYNNEI. Trimming removed 4 bases at V and 2 bases at J, with 12 bases between. The chain's CDR3 is CASSGAGATYEQYF. The CDR3 nucleotides read TGTGCCAGCAGTGGGGCAGGGGCGACCTACGAGCAGTACTTC.

V gene TRBV2 combines with J gene TRBJ1-1; D not certain. There are 18 residues in the CDR3. The ends were cut back, 3 bases at V and 0 bases at J, with 20 bases in the middle. CDR1 is SNHLY, CDR2 FYNNEI, per germline. CDR3 sequence: CASSERNPSGGLNTEAFF. The CDR3 region has the DNA TGTGCCAGCAGTGAGAGAAACCCCTCCGGTGGCCTGAACACTGAAGCTTTCTTT.

As for this clone: This sample includes further DNA sequences coding for the same CDR3. The rearrangement links TRBV7-9 to TRBJ2-7; tentatively, D is TRBD1 (6 bases). Trimming pared 5 bases from V and 4 bases from J, leaving 9 bases between. Germline V CDR1 and CDR2: SEHNR, FQNEAQ (reference sequence). This CDR3 region has 12 residues. Written as DNA, the CDR3 is TGTGCCAGCAGCACTCAGGGGTACGAGCAGTACTTC. Translated, it gives CASSTQGYEQYF. Full variable domain (rest looked up from reference TRBV7-9 and TRBJ2-7): DTGVSQNPRHKITKRGQNVTFRCDPISEHNRLYWYRQTLGQGPEFLTYFQNEAQLEKSRLLSDRFSAERPKGSFSTLEIQRTEQGDSAMYLCASSTQGYEQYFGPGTRLTVT.

The chain employs TRBV13 and TRBJ2-7; 9 bases align to TRBD2. Looked up from germline, CDR1 is PRHDT and CDR2 is FYEKMQ (reference sequence). V lost 3 bases, J lost 1 base, and 4 bases stayed unmatched. There are 15 residues in the CDR3. In DNA form, the CDR3 reads TGTGCCAGCAGCTTGCCTAGCGGGGAATCCTACGAGCAGTACTTC. Protein: CASSLPSGESYEQYF.

The chain employs TRBV4-3 and TRBJ2-7; no definite D call. This CDR3 has 16 residues. Germline V gives CDR1 LGHNA, CDR2 YSLEER. The V and J ends lost 0 bases and 5 bases respectively, with 17 bases between them. Written as DNA, the CDR3 is TGCGCCAGCAGCCAAGATATTTATATGGGAAGCGACGAGCAGTACTTC. As protein: CASSQDIYMGSDEQYF.

The V gene is TRBV11-2, the J gene TRBJ2-7; D possibly matches TRBD1 or TRBD2 (5 bases each). Germline-derived CDR1 and CDR2 are SGHAT and FQNNGV. This CDR3 contains 16 residues. V gave up 3 bases and J gave up 0 bases, with 15 bases separating them. The CDR3 region is CASSFRGRSSSYEQYF. For the CDR3, the DNA is TGTGCCAGCAGCTTCCGGGGCAGGTCGAGCTCCTACGAGCAGTACTTC.

CDR3 sequence: CASSPGTGLNEKLFF. CDR3 DNA sequence: TGTGCCAGCAGTCCCGGGACAGGGCTGAATGAAAAACTGTTTTTT. The chain carries TRBV6-6 and TRBJ1-4, with 9 bases fitting TRBD1. Losses at the gene ends were 5 bases for V and 5 bases for J; bases not matched to a gene: 6. This CDR3 comprises 15 residues. Germline CDR1 MNHNY, CDR2 SVGAGI (reference sequence).

The chain links TRBV9 to TRBJ1-4; D is unclear. There are 13 residues in the CDR3. In germline, CDR1 is SGDLS, CDR2 YYNGEE. The ends were cut back, 3 bases at V and 8 bases at J, with 11 bases in the middle. As DNA, the CDR3 is TGTGCCAGCAGCGACAGACTCGGGGAAAAACTGTTTTTT. Residues: CASSDRLGEKLFF. The complete variable domain, with remaining parts taken from reference TRBV9 and TRBJ1-4, reads DSGVTQTPKHLITATGQRVTLRCSPRSGDLSVYWYQQSLDQGLQFLIQYYNGEERAKGNILERFSAQQFPDLHSELNLSSLELGDSALYFCASSDRLGEKLFFGSGTQLSVL.